This T cell receptor beta chain is from a study of blood T cell repertoires in COVID-19. Study-wide context: Spain, Italy and the United States supplied samples that represented acute and convalescent COVID-19. PBMCs, B-cell-depleted T cells, or T cells provided the cDNA or gDNA that made up the material.

Sequenced by immunoSEQ multiplex PCR; TCRdb stores in-frame clones only, minus some. The sample carries nearly 300,000 clones, 70% to 90% recorded once. V lost 5 bases, J lost 2 bases, and 16 bases lay in between. The germline CDR1 and CDR2 sequences are SGHTA and FQGTGA. The CDR3 length is 16 residues. The genes are TRBV7-3 and TRBJ2-1; TRBD2 might be the D (5 bases). The sample taken for sequencing was peripheral blood. The sequence was collected from a woman younger than 45 who had recovered from COVID-19. CDR3 sequence (DNA): TGTGCCAGCAGCCCCTTCAGGCTAGCTACCTACAATGAGCAGTTCTTC. It codes for CASSPFRLATYNEQFF.